This T cell receptor beta chain was retrieved from a study of CD4 T cells in relation to SARS-CoV-2 and coronaviruses. Study-level points and caveats: According to naive versus memory sequencing, detected responses are memory recall, not newly primed. This crossreactivity analysis covered spike protein alone, no other viral proteins. No donor gave both pre-pandemic and post-infection samples. Roughly three fifths of donors had memory CD4+ clonotypes crossrecognizing SARS-CoV-2 and common cold coronavirus spike.

Of note for this clone: Its antigen is as yet unknown.

This CDR3 has 16 amino acids. Assay: immunoSEQ multiplex PCR; the TCRdb copy retains only in-frame clones and omits some. The sample consists of approximately 38,000 clones, approximately 87% of them appearing once. The chain is built from TRBV21-1 and TRBJ2-3; no check of the table's D call, TRBD2, against the DNA was made. TRBV21-1 is noted as a pseudogene. Material for sequencing was memory CD4+ T cells from PBMCs. This TCR was recovered from an adult with COVID-19. The CDR3: CASSKDRGGAADTQYF. Here the CDR3 DNA reads TGTGCCAGCAGCAAAGATCGCGGGGGGGCTGCAGATACGCAGTATTTT.